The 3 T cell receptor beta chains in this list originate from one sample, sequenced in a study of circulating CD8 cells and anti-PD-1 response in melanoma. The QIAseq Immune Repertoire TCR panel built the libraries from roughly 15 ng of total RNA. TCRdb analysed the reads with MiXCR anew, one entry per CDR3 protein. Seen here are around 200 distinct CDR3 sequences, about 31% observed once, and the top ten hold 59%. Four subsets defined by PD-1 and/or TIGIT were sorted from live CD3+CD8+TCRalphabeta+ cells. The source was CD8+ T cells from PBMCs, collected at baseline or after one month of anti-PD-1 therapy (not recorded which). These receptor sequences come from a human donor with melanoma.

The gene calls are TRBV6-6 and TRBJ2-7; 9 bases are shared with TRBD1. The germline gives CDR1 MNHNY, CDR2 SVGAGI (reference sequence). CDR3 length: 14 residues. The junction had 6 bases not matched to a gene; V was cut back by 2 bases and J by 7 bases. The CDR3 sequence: CASSYRDRDWEQYF. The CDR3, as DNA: TGTGCCAGCAGTTACCGGGACAGGGATTGGGAGCAGTACTTC.

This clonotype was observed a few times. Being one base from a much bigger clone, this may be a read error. The CDR3 protein is CASRIVGVYNEQFF. CDR3 nucleotide sequence: TGTGCCAGCAGGATAGTGGGAGTTTACAATGAGCAGTTCTTC. The chain links TRBV28 to TRBJ2-1; TRBD2 is a possible D gene (5 bases). This CDR3 comprises 14 residues. The germline V gene has CDR1 MDHEN and CDR2 SYDVKM. V was cut by 6 bases and J by 4 bases, with 13 bases left in between.

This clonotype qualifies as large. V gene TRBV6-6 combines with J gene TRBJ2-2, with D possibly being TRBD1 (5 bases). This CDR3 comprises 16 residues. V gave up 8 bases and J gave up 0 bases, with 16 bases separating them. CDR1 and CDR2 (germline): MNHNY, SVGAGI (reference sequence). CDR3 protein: CASGQDFWPNTGELFF. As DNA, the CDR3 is TGTGCCAGCGGACAAGATTTTTGGCCGAACACCGGGGAGCTGTTTTTT.